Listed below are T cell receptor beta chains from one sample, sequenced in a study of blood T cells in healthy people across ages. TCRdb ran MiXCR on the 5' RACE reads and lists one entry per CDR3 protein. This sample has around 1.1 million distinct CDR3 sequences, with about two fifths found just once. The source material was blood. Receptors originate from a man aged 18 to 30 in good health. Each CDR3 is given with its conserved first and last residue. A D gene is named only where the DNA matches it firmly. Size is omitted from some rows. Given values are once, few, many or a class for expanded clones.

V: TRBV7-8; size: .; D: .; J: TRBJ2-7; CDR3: CASSFWSDRTYEQYF; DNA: TGTGCCAGCAGCTTTTGGTCGGATCGGACCTACGAGCAGTACTTC
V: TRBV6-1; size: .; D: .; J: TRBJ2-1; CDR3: CASRSLQGMSPYNEQFF; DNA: TGTGCCAGCAGATCCCTACAGGGCATGTCGCCCTACAATGAGCAGTTCTTC
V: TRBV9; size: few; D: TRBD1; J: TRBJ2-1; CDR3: CASSVWDRAMDEQFF; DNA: TGTGCCAGCAGCGTCTGGGACAGGGCGATGGATGAGCAGTTCTTC
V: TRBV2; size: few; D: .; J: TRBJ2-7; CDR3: CASSKERYEQYF; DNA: TGTGCCAGCAGTAAGGAAAGGTACGAGCAGTACTTC
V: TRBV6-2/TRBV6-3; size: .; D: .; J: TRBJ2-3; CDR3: CASSYASGLGTQYF; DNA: TGTGCCAGCAGTTACGCGAGCGGTCTTGGTACGCAGTATTTT
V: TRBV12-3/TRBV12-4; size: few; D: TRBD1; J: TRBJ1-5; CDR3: CASRSEGQANQPQHF; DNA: TGTGCCAGCAGATCCGAGGGACAGGCTAATCAGCCCCAGCATTTT
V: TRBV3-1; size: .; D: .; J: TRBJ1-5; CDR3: CASSQAGGVKAINQPQHF; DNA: TGTGCCAGCAGCCAAGCGGGGGGCGTTAAGGCTATTAATCAGCCCCAGCATTTT
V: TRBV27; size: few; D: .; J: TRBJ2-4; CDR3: CASSLSRGGLIQYF; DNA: TGTGCCAGCAGTTTATCGAGGGGGGGCCTGATTCAGTACTTC
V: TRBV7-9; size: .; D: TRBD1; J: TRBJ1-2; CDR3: CASSHTSQGFSGYTF; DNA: TGTGCCAGCAGCCACACCTCACAGGGGTTTTCCGGCTACACCTTC
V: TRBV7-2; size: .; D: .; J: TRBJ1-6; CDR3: CASSLYGNNSPPHF; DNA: TGTGCCAGCAGCTTATACGGCAATAATTCACCCCCCCACTTT
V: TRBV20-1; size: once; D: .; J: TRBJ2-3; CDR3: CSASQRASDTQYF; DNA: TGCAGTGCCTCCCAGAGGGCTAGTGATACGCAGTATTTT
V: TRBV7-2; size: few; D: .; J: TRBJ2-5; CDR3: CASSDPWGVLFQETQYF; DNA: TGTGCCAGCAGCGACCCTTGGGGGGTCCTATTCCAAGAGACCCAGTACTTC
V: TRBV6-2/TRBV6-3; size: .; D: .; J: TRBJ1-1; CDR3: CASSYRPGAEAFF; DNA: TGTGCCAGCAGTTATCGGCCGGGCGCTGAAGCTTTCTTT
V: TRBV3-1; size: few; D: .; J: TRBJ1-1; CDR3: CASSPAGAWGRTEAFF; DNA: TGTGCCAGCAGCCCCGCGGGGGCTTGGGGTAGGACTGAAGCTTTCTTT
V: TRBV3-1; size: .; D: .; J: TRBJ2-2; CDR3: CASTRDGELFF; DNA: TGTGCCAGCACTCGAGACGGGGAGCTGTTTTTT
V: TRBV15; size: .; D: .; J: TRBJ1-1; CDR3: CATSRRAGTTEAFF; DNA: TGTGCCACCAGCAGAAGAGCGGGGACCACTGAAGCTTTCTTT
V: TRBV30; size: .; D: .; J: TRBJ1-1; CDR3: CAWSRVDTEAFF; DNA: TGTGCCTGGAGTCGAGTGGACACTGAAGCTTTCTTT
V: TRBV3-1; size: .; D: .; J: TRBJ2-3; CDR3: CASSLGPRETDTQYF; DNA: TGTGCCAGCAGCCTCGGGCCGCGAGAGACAGATACGCAGTATTTT
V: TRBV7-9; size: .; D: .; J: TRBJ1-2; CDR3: CASSLSFYGYTF; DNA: TGTGCCAGCAGCTTATCTTTCTATGGCTACACCTTC
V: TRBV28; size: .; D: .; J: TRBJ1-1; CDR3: CASSTLTVMNTEAFF; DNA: TGTGCCAGCAGTACGCTGACAGTTATGAACACTGAAGCTTTCTTT
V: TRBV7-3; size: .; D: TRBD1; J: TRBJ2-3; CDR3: CASSLMTGGGTDTQYF; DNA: TGTGCCAGCAGCTTAATGACAGGGGGGGGCACAGATACGCAGTATTTT
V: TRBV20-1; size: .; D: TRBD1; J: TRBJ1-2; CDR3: CSGVGQGVRKIFDYGYTF; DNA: TGCAGTGGGGTCGGACAGGGAGTACGAAAAATTTTCGACTATGGCTACACCTTC
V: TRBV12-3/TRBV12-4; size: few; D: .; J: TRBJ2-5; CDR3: CASSLPGTFQETQYF; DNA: TGTGCCAGCAGTTTACCCGGGACGTTCCAAGAGACCCAGTACTTC
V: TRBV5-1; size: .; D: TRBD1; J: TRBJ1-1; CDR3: CASWETGGDMNTEAFF; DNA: TGCGCCAGCTGGGAAACAGGGGGGGATATGAACACTGAAGCTTTCTTT
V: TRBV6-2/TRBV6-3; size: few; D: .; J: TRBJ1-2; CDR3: CASSSLKLNYGYTF; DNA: TGTGCCAGCAGCTCCCTGAAGTTAAACTATGGCTACACCTTC
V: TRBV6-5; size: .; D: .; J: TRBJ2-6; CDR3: CASSYSSFWRGKSGANVLTF; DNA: TGTGCCAGCAGTTACTCGAGTTTTTGGAGGGGAAAGTCTGGGGCCAACGTCCTGACTTTC
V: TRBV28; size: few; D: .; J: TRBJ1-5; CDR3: CASSSQSQGNQPQHF; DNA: TGTGCCAGCAGTTCGCAAAGCCAGGGAAACCAGCCCCAGCATTTT
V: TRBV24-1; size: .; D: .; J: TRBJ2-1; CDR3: CATSDPGGKGGGEQFF; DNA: TGTGCCACCAGTGATCCAGGCGGGAAAGGGGGGGGTGAGCAGTTCTTC
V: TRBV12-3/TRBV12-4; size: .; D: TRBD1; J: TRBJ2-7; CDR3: CASSRGDRFPYEQYF; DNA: TGTGCCAGCAGCCGAGGGGACAGGTTTCCCTACGAGCAGTACTTC
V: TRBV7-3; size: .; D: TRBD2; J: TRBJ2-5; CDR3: CASSPNPTSGGKYQETQYF; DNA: TGTGCCAGCAGCCCCAACCCGACTAGCGGGGGGAAGTACCAAGAGACCCAGTACTTC
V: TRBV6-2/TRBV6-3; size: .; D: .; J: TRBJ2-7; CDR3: CASSPRSGTACYEQYF; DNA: TGTGCCAGCAGTCCACGGTCCGGGACGGCCTGCTACGAGCAGTACTTC
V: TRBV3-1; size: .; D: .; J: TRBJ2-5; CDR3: CASSQDGSAQYF; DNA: TGTGCCAGCAGCCAAGACGGTTCGGCCCAGTACTTC
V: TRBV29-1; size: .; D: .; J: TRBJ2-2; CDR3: CSVPGVTGELFF; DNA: TGCAGCGTTCCTGGGGTCACCGGGGAGCTGTTTTTT
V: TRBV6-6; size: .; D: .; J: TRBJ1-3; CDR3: CASSYPEDTGNTIYF; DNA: TGTGCCAGCAGTTACCCAGAGGATACTGGAAACACCATATATTTT
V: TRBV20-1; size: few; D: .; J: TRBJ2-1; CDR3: CSAEGPSNEQFF; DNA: TGCAGTGCTGAGGGTCCCTCCAATGAGCAGTTCTTC
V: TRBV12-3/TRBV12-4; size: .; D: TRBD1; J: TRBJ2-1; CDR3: CASRYSRDRKTYNEQFF; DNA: TGTGCCAGCAGATACTCTCGGGACAGGAAAACCTACAATGAGCAGTTCTTC
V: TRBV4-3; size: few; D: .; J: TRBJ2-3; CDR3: CASSGGTDRFTDTQYF; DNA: TGCGCCAGCAGCGGGGGGACAGACCGATTCACAGATACGCAGTATTTT
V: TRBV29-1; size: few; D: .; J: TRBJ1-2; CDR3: CSVAEAGAGYTF; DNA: TGCAGCGTTGCTGAGGCAGGCGCAGGCTACACCTTC
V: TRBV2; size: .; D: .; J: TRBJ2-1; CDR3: CASSERRSSYNEQFF; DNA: TGTGCCAGCAGTGAGCGTAGGAGCTCCTACAATGAGCAGTTCTTC
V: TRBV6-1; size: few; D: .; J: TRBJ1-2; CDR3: CATSVKPGVQALNYGYTF; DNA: TGTGCCACCTCAGTTAAGCCTGGGGTACAAGCACTTAACTATGGCTACACCTTC
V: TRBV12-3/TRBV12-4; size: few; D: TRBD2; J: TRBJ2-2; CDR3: CASSLETSGSTGELFF; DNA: TGTGCCAGCAGTCTAGAGACTAGCGGGAGCACCGGGGAGCTGTTTTTT
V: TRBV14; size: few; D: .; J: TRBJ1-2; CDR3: CASSQDPRAFDGYTF; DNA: TGTGCCAGCAGCCAAGATCCCCGGGCGTTCGATGGCTACACCTTC
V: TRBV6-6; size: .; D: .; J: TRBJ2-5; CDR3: CASSYGRTTQETQYF; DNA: TGTGCCAGCAGTTACGGTCGGACAACACAAGAGACCCAGTACTTC
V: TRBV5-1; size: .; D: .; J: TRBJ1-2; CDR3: CASSLSDSNYGYTF; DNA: TGCGCCAGCAGCTTGTCAGACTCTAACTATGGCTACACCTTC
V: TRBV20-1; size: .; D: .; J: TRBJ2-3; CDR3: CSAPSGPIVGTDTQYF; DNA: TGCAGTGCCCCGTCGGGACCCATCGTAGGCACAGATACGCAGTATTTT
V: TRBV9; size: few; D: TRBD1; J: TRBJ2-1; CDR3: CASSPRQGTYNEQFF; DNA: TGTGCCAGCAGCCCCCGACAGGGGACCTACAATGAGCAGTTCTTC
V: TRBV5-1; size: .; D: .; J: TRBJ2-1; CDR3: CASGPNREIGEQFF; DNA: TGCGCCAGCGGACCTAACAGGGAAATAGGTGAGCAGTTCTTC
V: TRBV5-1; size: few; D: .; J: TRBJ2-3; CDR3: CASRTLAWGTDTQYF; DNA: TGCGCCAGCAGAACACTCGCGTGGGGCACAGATACGCAGTATTTT
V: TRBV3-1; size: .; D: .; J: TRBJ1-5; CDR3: CASSLFDSPNQPQHF; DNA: TGTGCCAGCAGCCTTTTCGACAGCCCCAATCAGCCCCAGCATTTT
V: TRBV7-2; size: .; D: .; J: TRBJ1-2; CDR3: CASSQSPGPGYTF; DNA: TGTGCCAGCAGCCAATCACCCGGTCCGGGCTACACCTTC
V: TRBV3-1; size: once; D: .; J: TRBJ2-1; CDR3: CASSQEMTPSEQFF; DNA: TGTGCCAGCAGCCAAGAAATGACCCCTTCTGAGCAGTTCTTC
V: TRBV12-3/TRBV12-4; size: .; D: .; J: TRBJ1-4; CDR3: CASSFQGTTNEKLFF; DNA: TGTGCCAGCAGTTTCCAGGGGACGACTAATGAAAAACTGTTTTTT
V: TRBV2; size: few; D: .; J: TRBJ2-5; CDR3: CASSEAWGTGTLETQYF; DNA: TGTGCCAGCAGTGAAGCCTGGGGGACCGGGACTCTAGAGACCCAGTACTTC